This entry lists 23 T cell receptor beta chains sequenced from one sample in a study of blood T cell repertoires in COVID-19 (dated by TCRdb to 2020 to 2021). The library was built by means of the immunoSEQ multiplex PCR assay. Here the immuneACCESS table is served through TCRdb, limited to in-frame sequences with V and J called. Missing clones are a known gap in these copies; in checked studies unresolved V genes cover under half, and the rest lacks a known reason. The sample data list 200,000 to 250,000 clones, and more than 75% of these were observed just once. The top ten constitute 7.4% of the sample. Sequenced sample: PBMCs or T cells enriched from blood (not recorded which). These receptors were obtained from a woman aged 40 to 49 with acute COVID-19.

The rearrangement joins TRBV7-8 to TRBJ2-2; D is possibly TRBD1 (6 bases). The CDR3 is 16 residues long. Germline lookup yields CDR1 SGHVS and CDR2 FQNEAQ. The V and J ends lost 5 bases and 0 bases respectively, with 13 bases between them. For the CDR3, the DNA is TGTGCCAGCAGCCCGTGGGACACCACGAACACCGGGGAGCTGTTTTTT. This encodes CASSPWDTTNTGELFF.

The J gene is TRBJ2-6, the V gene TRBV27; the match to TRBD2 covers 13 bases. The junction had 7 bases not matched to a gene; V was cut back by 0 bases and J by 2 bases. This CDR3 spans 20 amino acids. Per germline, CDR1 MNHEY and CDR2 SMNVEV (reference sequence). The CDR3 here is CASSLSRLAGGTAGANVLTF. The DNA of the CDR3 is TGTGCCAGCAGTTTATCCAGACTAGCGGGAGGTACTGCTGGGGCCAACGTCCTGACTTTC.

The J gene is TRBJ1-2, the V gene TRBV5-6; D is perhaps TRBD1 (5 bases). The germline gives CDR1 SGHDT, CDR2 YYEEEE. This CDR3 is built from 15 residues. Trimming pared 1 base from V and 0 bases from J, leaving 10 bases between. CDR3 DNA: TGTGCCAGCAGCTTGTTTCGGGGGGCTAACTATGGCTACACCTTC. Amino acids: CASSLFRGANYGYTF.

The chain recombines TRBV28 with TRBJ2-3; 9 bases agree with TRBD1. After removal of 4 bases from V and 4 bases from J, the junction contained 9 bases not matched to a gene. There are 16 residues in the CDR3. Germline CDR1 reads MDHEN; CDR2 reads SYDVKM. The CDR3 here is CASSSPGTGRADTQYF. CDR3 in DNA: TGTGCCAGCAGTTCTCCCGGGACAGGGCGCGCAGATACGCAGTATTTT.

The chain employs TRBV24-1 and TRBJ1-5; 8 nucleotides match TRBD1. Germline-derived CDR1 and CDR2 are KGHDR and SFDVKD. The J segment lost 2 bases and the V segment lost 5 bases, leaving 10 bases of the junction unmatched. The CDR3 is 17 amino acids. The CDR3 DNA sequence: TGTGCCACCAGTGGCCCGACAGGGGATAGTGGCAATCAGCCCCAGCATTTT. Translation gives CATSGPTGDSGNQPQHF.

The V call is TRBV28, the J call TRBJ1-4; D unresolved. Germline loops: CDR1 MDHEN, CDR2 SYDVKM. The CDR3 contains 12 residues. Trimming cost V 5 bases and J 5 bases, with 6 bases left between them. CDR3 sequence: CASSSVNEKLFF. The CDR3 region has the DNA TGTGCCAGCAGTAGCGTGAATGAAAAACTGTTTTTT.

The rearrangement joins TRBV19 to TRBJ2-2; 7 bases are shared with TRBD1. Germline CDR1 LNHDA, CDR2 SQIVND (reference sequence). The length of the CDR3 is 16 residues. The V segment lost 3 bases and the J segment 6 bases; nucleotides outside the gene matches: 10. This CDR3 reads CASSILTGSGAGELFF. The CDR3 DNA follows: TGTGCCAGTAGTATCCTGACAGGGTCCGGGGCCGGGGAGCTGTTTTTT.

This clone was detected once. The V and J genes are TRBV2 and TRBJ2-5, with 11 bases matching TRBD1. V was clipped by 4 bases and J by 3 bases; unmatched bases: 4. Per germline, CDR1 SNHLY and CDR2 FYNNEI. The CDR3 length is 15 residues. In DNA form, the CDR3 reads TGTGCCAGCAGTGGACGGACAGGGGGCAAAGAGACCCAGTACTTC. Amino acid sequence: CASSGRTGGKETQYF.

The rearrangement links TRBV29-1 to TRBJ1-3, with D maybe TRBD1 (5 bases). V lost 8 bases and J lost 4, with 9 bases in between. The germline V gene has CDR1 SQVTM and CDR2 ANQGSEA. CDR3 length equals 11 residues. The CDR3 sequence is CSFRGGNTIYF. CDR3 coding DNA: TGCAGCTTTCGGGGGGGAAACACCATATATTTT.

The CDR3 sequence: CASSSGVAPAEKLFF. The CDR3 region has the DNA TGTGCCAGCAGTTCCGGAGTCGCGCCTGCGGAAAAACTGTTTTTT. The chain couples TRBV28 to TRBJ1-4; D is uncertain. The germline CDR1 and CDR2 sequences are MDHEN and SYDVKM. V lost 4 bases to trimming and J lost 8 bases, with 17 bases between them. This CDR3 contains 15 residues.

The rearrangement joins TRBV6-5 to TRBJ2-2; the D gene is possibly TRBD2 (6 bases). V lost 11 bases and J 7 bases, leaving 11 bases between the germline ends. The CDR3 covers 11 residues. The germline CDR1 and CDR2 sequences are MNHEY and SVGAGI. CDR3 DNA: TGTGCCGGTGGCGGGGTCGGGGAGCTGTTTTTT. This codes for CAGGGVGELFF.

V usage is TRBV9 and J usage is TRBJ1-1, with D tentatively TRBD1 (6 bases). This CDR3 contains 17 residues. Germline loops: CDR1 SGDLS, CDR2 YYNGEE. The V end was cut by 0 bases, the J end by 4 bases, with 19 bases between. This chain's CDR3 is CASSVGAPRGKGTEAFF. DNA for the CDR3: TGTGCCAGCAGCGTAGGAGCCCCCAGGGGTAAGGGCACTGAAGCTTTCTTT. The full variable domain, completed using reference TRBV9 and TRBJ1-1, is DSGVTQTPKHLITATGQRVTLRCSPRSGDLSVYWYQQSLDQGLQFLIQYYNGEERAKGNILERFSAQQFPDLHSELNLSSLELGDSALYFCASSVGAPRGKGTEAFFGQGTRLTVV.

The rearrangement links TRBV5-6 to TRBJ1-1, with D possibly being TRBD1 (5 bases). This CDR3 is built from 16 residues. Per germline, CDR1 SGHDT and CDR2 YYEEEE. Trimming pared 0 bases from V and 5 bases from J, leaving 17 bases between. The CDR3 region is CASSLAFGQKGTEAFF. CDR3 DNA: TGTGCCAGCAGCTTGGCCTTTGGACAAAAGGGGACTGAAGCTTTCTTT.

This chain connects TRBV28 to TRBJ1-1, with 9 bases matching TRBD1. Germline V CDR1 and CDR2: MDHEN, SYDVKM. The V and J ends lost 6 bases and 3 bases, in that order; junction bases with no gene match: 14. The CDR3 length is 17 residues. The CDR3 nucleotides are TGTGCCAGCAGCTCGGGACAGGGATTTGCGGGGGACACTGAAGCTTTCTTT. Protein: CASSSGQGFAGDTEAFF.

The chain is built from TRBV24-1 and TRBJ1-2; possibly TRBD1 for D (5 bases). From germline, CDR1 is KGHDR and CDR2 SFDVKD. Trimming pared 3 bases from V and 7 bases from J, leaving 14 bases between. The CDR3 covers 14 residues. CDR3 in DNA: TGTGCCACCAGTGATGTAATTCCAGGGATTGGCTACACCTTC. It is translated as CATSDVIPGIGYTF.

The J gene is TRBJ1-5, the V gene TRBV19; possible D gene TRBD1, 5 bases. Germline-derived CDR1 and CDR2 are LNHDA and SQIVND (reference sequence). The CDR3 loop spans 16 amino acids. V was trimmed by 3 bases and J by 0 bases, leaving 12 bases between them. The CDR3 region has the DNA TGTGCCAGTAGTATTAACAGGTTAGTTAGCAATCAGCCCCAGCATTTT. It encodes CASSINRLVSNQPQHF.

The chain carries TRBV11-2 and TRBJ2-7; TRBD2 aligns across 12 bases. Germline CDR1 SGHAT, CDR2 FQNNGV. The V and J ends lost 5 bases and 4 bases, in that order; junction bases with no gene match: 6. This CDR3 contains 15 residues. The CDR3 DNA is TGTGCCAGCAGCCAGGGACTAGCGGGCTATTACGAGCAGTACTTC. Protein sequence: CASSQGLAGYYEQYF.

The V call is TRBV27, the J call TRBJ2-3, with a possible D match to TRBD1 (7 bases). The CDR3 length is 14 residues. Germline CDR1 MNHEY, CDR2 SMNVEV (reference sequence). Trimming removed 6 bases from V and 1 base from J, with 11 bases in between. The CDR3 is CASRQGTRTDTQYF. The CDR3, as DNA: TGTGCCAGCAGACAGGGGACTCGCACAGATACGCAGTATTTT.

The table lists this clone with a count of one. The chain recombines TRBV9 with TRBJ2-1, with 12 bases matching TRBD1. V gave up 0 bases and J gave up 9 bases; unmatched junction bases: 7. Germline V gene data show CDR1 as SGDLS and CDR2 as YYNGEE. CDR3 length: 16 amino acids. The CDR3 sequence is CASSVGEGQGAREQFF. CDR3 nucleotides: TGTGCCAGCAGCGTAGGGGAGGGACAGGGGGCGCGTGAGCAGTTCTTC.

This clone has more than one count but fewer than ten. The V call is TRBV4-3, the J call TRBJ2-2; 8 bases are a match to TRBD1. V dropped 4 bases and J dropped 4; count of bases not matched to a gene: 8. This CDR3 spans 16 amino acids. Germline V gives CDR1 LGHNA, CDR2 YSLEER. The CDR3 region has the DNA TGCGCCAGCAGCCGAGACAGGGGTTTCAGCACCGGGGAGCTGTTTTTT. Translating it yields CASSRDRGFSTGELFF.

The V and J genes are TRBV5-6 and TRBJ2-7, with D unresolved. Between the trimmed V and J ends, which lost 0 bases and 7 bases, there was a span of 11 bases. CDR3 size: 13 residues. Germline CDR1 is SGHDT and CDR2 is YYEEEE. As DNA, the CDR3 is TGTGCCAGCAGCTTGGCCTCGCCCGGGGAGCAGTACTTC. This encodes CASSLASPGEQYF.

V gene TRBV10-3 combines with J gene TRBJ2-5; 7 bases line up with TRBD2. The CDR3 is made up of 15 amino acids. CDR1 and CDR2 from the germline V gene are ENHRY and SYGVKD. V lost 5 bases and J lost 2; bases outside the gene matches: 8. This CDR3 reads CAISQAVGGQETQYF. The CDR3 DNA follows: TGTGCCATCAGTCAAGCCGTCGGGGGGCAAGAGACCCAGTACTTC.

In this sample, this clone turned up a few times. The chain recombines TRBV6-6 with TRBJ1-1; weak D call: TRBD1 (5 bases). Trimming stripped 2 bases from V and 1 base from J, with 11 bases between. Germline V gene sequence: CDR1 MNHNY, CDR2 SVGAGI (reference sequence). The CDR3 has 15 amino acids. The CDR3 spells CASSYAHQGNTEAFF. CDR3 sequence (DNA): TGTGCCAGCAGTTACGCGCATCAGGGGAACACTGAAGCTTTCTTT.